The entry that follows covers one TCR beta chain sequence. This clonotype was found a few times. Its target antigen remains unknown. Base qualities are not at hand, and no much larger clone is one base apart. Trimming removed 3 bases from V and 6 bases from J, leaving 12 bases between the germline ends. CDR1 and CDR2 are drawn from the germline V gene (reference sequence): MNHEY, SMNVEV. Its CDR3 holds 14 amino acids, cysteine through phenylalanine. The DNA shown is the 42-base CDR3, in frame from base 1. This sample is part of a study of T cells in Graves' hyperthyroidism and ophthalmopathy (dated by TCRdb to the late 2010s). Concerning the study at large: Peripheral blood was sampled at the time of initial diagnosis, prior to any treatment. After blood sampling, hyperthyroidism patients were treated with methimazole at a starting dose of 30 mg daily, and ophthalmopathy patients were treated with high-dose intravenous methylprednisolone. Whether ophthalmopathy could be predicted prospectively was tested in an independent validation cohort made up of roughly 19 hyperthyroidism patients plus 17 patients who later progressed to ophthalmopathy. For training and testing, the approximately 92 patients in the discovery cohort were randomly divided in a 7:3 ratio. Thyroid tissue and blood T-cell repertoires from roughly six Graves' hyperthyroidism patients were also compared in the study. A discovery cohort of about 95 patients, about 44 with Graves' ophthalmopathy and over 55 with stable Graves' hyperthyroidism, was used to find distinguishing TCR V-J signatures. The paper describes TCR Vbeta CDR3 sequencing of around 130 peripheral blood samples, made up of around 41 ophthalmopathy patients, some 76 hyperthyroidism patients and some 17 progressor patients.

Hyperthyroidism patients were aged 18 to 65 years and newly diagnosed, with disease duration of less than 2 months. Exclusion was applied to patients with uncontrolled infections, other autoimmune diseases, pregnancy or lactation. Diagnoses relied on clinical symptoms, serum thyroxine and TRAb, thyroid ultrasound and orbital computed tomography. For progressor patients, blood was drawn at the first diagnosis of hyperthyroidism, before any ophthalmopathy symptoms had appeared. PBMCs were isolated from more than 8 ml of fresh peripheral blood by Ficoll-Paque density gradient centrifugation. Progressor patients were defined as those initially diagnosed with Graves' hyperthyroidism in whom ophthalmopathy developed during follow-up. Total RNA was extracted with Trizol reagent, and quality was checked on an Agilent 2100 Bioanalyzer. TCR beta CDR3 regions were amplified from RNA transcripts. The TCR CDR3 was subjected to a first round of RT-PCR using the HTBI primer set and the Qiagen OneStep RT-PCR kit. Libraries were constructed in a second round of multiplex PCR, after which size selection and purification were performed. Sequencing of the libraries was done on an Illumina HiSeq2000 using paired-end 100 bp reads. As for how the authors treated the data: Raw data were processed with SOAPnuke, discarding reads with adapters, uncalled bases, mean Phred below 15, or no exact constant-primer or identifier match. High-quality paired reads were merged using COPE v1.2.5, and each unique nucleotide sequence was defined as a clonotype. Clonotypes were aligned to IMGT TRBV, TRBD and TRBJ reference segments using MiTCR v1.1. The analysis was restricted to V-J combinations with a frequency above 0.0001, which together covered roughly 99% of the repertoires. The TCS score was defined as the ratio of F50 (clonal expansion) to E x V (chaos), calculated using BLOSUM62-based TCRdist between CDR3 peptides within each V-J. Welch's t-statistics and random forest reduced fewer than 550 V-J features to about 12, which were used in a naive Bayes classifier (R e1071). The raw public data were reprocessed by TCRdb itself: fastp quality trimming at Q25, MiXCR clonotype calling, in-frame beta chains only. Identical CDR3 proteins give one entry, which carries the most common genes and DNA. What appears here as the V and J calls and clone size reflects TCRdb's work, not the paper's. The sample table lists roughly 360,000 distinct CDR3 sequences, approximately 13% of them with a count of one. The ten largest clones represent around 21% of the sample.

Results and caveats for the whole study, not just this receptor: Blood samples also contained most of the expanded thyroid clonotypes (frequency above 0.001), which suggests that blood repertoires may reflect thyroid immune responses. No statistical method was used to fix the sample size in advance, and group allocation was not hidden from the investigators. In validation, progression to ophthalmopathy was predicted by the model with nearly 71% sensitivity and around 76% specificity, a median of about 6.8 months before onset. A model built on a 13 V-J signature distinguished ophthalmopathy from stable hyperthyroidism, reaching roughly 88% sensitivity and under 84% specificity in cross-validation and 80%/75% in testing.

Sequencing was performed on blood. This sequence uses TRBV27 and TRBJ1-5, and the D gene may be TRBD1, 6 bases matching. The receptor was isolated from a young man with Graves' hyperthyroidism that later progressed to Graves' ophthalmopathy. CDR3 loop: CASSFAGDGQPQHF. The DNA is as follows: TGTGCCAGCAGTTTTGCAGGGGACGGTCAGCCCCAGCATTTT.